The text below deals with one TCR beta chain. Its antigen is not identified. Germline CDR1 MNHEY, CDR2 SVGAGI. The CDR3 length is 12 residues. Trimming pared 6 bases from V and 9 bases from J, leaving 9 bases between. This specimen belongs to a study of CD8+ T cells in alopecia areata. Study findings and constraints: Possibly because of HLA-related factors, TCR sharing was less clear across patients than in mice.

The treatment: oral pan-JAK inhibitor, 5-10 mg twice daily. TCR sequencing used cDNA made by reverse transcription of extracted RNA. The table came from immunoSEQ multiplex PCR; TCRdb's copy has only in-frame clones and leaves some out. Of hundreds of thousands of clones in the sample, about 62% are singletons; the top ten hold 0.93%. This material consisted of CD4+ T cells sorted from blood, taken at approximately week 51, from a patient treated with tofacitinib. This clonotype originated in a human donor with alopecia areata. The chain uses TRBV6-5 and TRBJ1-6; D not certain. CDR3 sequence reads: CASRASSSPLHF. CDR3 sequence (DNA): TGTGCCAGCAGAGCGAGTAGTTCACCCCTCCACTTT.